What follows describes a single T cell receptor (beta chain). The data are from a study of T cell responses to AZD1222 COVID-19 vaccine. Across the study: Whether given at about 4 or about 12 weeks, second doses were pooled.

Profiled with immunoSEQ multiplex PCR; TCRdb holds only in-frame clones, not every one. The data show roughly 110,000 clones, around nine tenths seen once. Germline trimming cut 3 bases from V and 4 bases from J; bases unmatched to any gene: 17. The CDR3 spans 19 residues. Germline CDR1 and CDR2: DFQATT and SNEGSKA (reference sequence). V gene TRBV20-1 combines with J gene TRBJ2-7; 14 positions match TRBD2. The TCR originated in an adult in good health. The specimen was peripheral blood, collected on day 0 of AZD1222 vaccination. The CDR3 coding sequence is TGCAGTGCTAGTTCGGGGGGGGGACTAGCGGGAGTACGAGTTTACGAGCAGTACTTC. Amino acid sequence: CSASSGGGLAGVRVYEQYF.